This is a list of T cell receptor beta chains from one sample in a study of OX40 agonist ivuxolimab in advanced cancers. Sequencing used immunoSEQ multiplex PCR; TCRdb keeps in-frame clones, though not all of them. Of some 97,000 clones in the sample, 85% to 95% were seen once. The input for sequencing was CD4+ or CD8+ T cells sorted from blood, taken in a trial of the OX40 agonist ivuxolimab. The receptors stem from an adult with an advanced solid tumor such as melanoma, head and neck, liver or kidney cancer. CDR3s include the opening cysteine and the closing phenylalanine or tryptophan.

CASSTGPGELFF TRBV6-5
CASSKGQGWNNEQFF TRBV11-3
CASSSSGTGSSEQYF TRBV7-3
CASSFRGRGYGYTF TRBV27
CASSLGLGRGETQYF TRBV7-2
CASSIDRYGYTF TRBV19
CASSIERASNEKLFF TRBV19
CASSLAGGSRTEAFF TRBV27
CASRHTMNTEAFF TRBV6-5
CASSQSTGLFYEQYF TRBV4-3
CASSLGGQGINEQYF TRBV5-1
CAIRPGTSSTDTQYF TRBV10-3
CASRLQGAGGANVLTF TRBV19
CASSSYQGATGELFF TRBV27
CASSYTGGRRDNEQFF TRBV6-5
CASSLRGTDNEKLFF TRBV4-1
CASRRTAGGYTGELFF TRBV5-1
CASRLGTSGRNEQFF TRBV7-2
CASSLALAGSYGYTF TRBV7-2
CASSLRLAGLNEQFF TRBV7-3
CASSPTPSSYNEQFF TRBV7-8
CASSLFLGQRNYEQYF TRBV11-3
CASRTGLIYGYTF TRBV6-5
CASSLLVYYEQYF TRBV11-2
CASSEASVIGSDTQYF TRBV10-1
CASSYFFSGAADTQYF TRBV6-5
CARSDTGGEQYF TRBV5-3
CASSWGLVTYNEQFF TRBV7-9
CASKDRATGELFF TRBV6-6
CASSQEISGPRDEQFF TRBV4-1
CASSLSDISNQPQHF TRBV7-9
CASSSEGSYEQYF TRBV19
CALRAGGPGEQYF TRBV2
CASSLRTGTGFGPPLYEQYF TRBV28
CASSLGLAPATDTQYF TRBV4-2
CANSRQGGETQYF TRBV6-1
CASSRGRGGTDTQYF TRBV27
CASSYDSSYEQYF TRBV5-1
CASSPSRVDQETQYF TRBV7-2
CASGSLGQVETQYF TRBV6-1
CASSLGPTGGTGELFF TRBV7-2
CASSWTGIVDEQYF TRBV7-9
CASSSGPGRNSPLHF TRBV7-6